One T cell receptor (beta chain) is described in this entry. The data stem from a study of shared clonotypes between healthy human individuals. The CDR3 has 14 residues. Trimming shortened V by 2 bases and J by 6 bases, and 11 bases separated the two germline ends. The germline gives CDR1 SGHRS, CDR2 YFSETQ. Clones were sequenced by immunoSEQ multiplex PCR, and TCRdb holds only the in-frame ones, with some missing. The sample yields about 2.4 million clones, roughly 93% seen once. The rearrangement joins TRBV5-1 to TRBJ2-2; D perhaps matches TRBD2 (5 bases). Material for sequencing was naive CD4+ T cells from PBMCs. The subset was: CD45RA+ positively selected. The receptor's source is a man in his late teens or twenties in good health. Some clones in this sample may be carry-over from other donors' samples. The CDR3 bases are TGCGCCAGCAGCTTCGCGGGCGGATCCGGGGAGCTGTTTTTT. Translating gives CASSFAGGSGELFF.